This is a list of T cell receptor beta chains from one sample in a study of T cell repertoires in cytomegalovirus infection. MiXCR, run by TCRdb on the reads, gives a single entry per CDR3 protein. The sample lists some 920,000 distinct CDR3 sequences, less than 40% occurring once. No cognate antigen is known for these TCRs. This specimen consisted of cultured CD8+ T cells from PBMCs, obtained from culture after CMV antigen stimulation. The receptors were gathered from a human donor in good health (CMV status not recorded). Some clones in this sample may be carry-over from other donors' samples. Both conserved end residues are part of each CDR3. The order of the fields is V gene, J gene, D gene, CDR3 protein. The D gene is left open where the match is weak.

V: TRBV6-5
J: TRBJ2-1
D: NA
CDR3: CASSGWGWQFF

V: TRBV5-1
J: TRBJ1-2
D: TRBD1
CDR3: CASSLKGGQPNYGYTF

V: TRBV4-1
J: TRBJ2-5
D: TRBD2
CDR3: CASSQQDSGVFAETQYF

V: TRBV7-9
J: TRBJ2-1
D: NA
CDR3: CASTPAWGHEQFF

V: TRBV28
J: TRBJ1-1
D: TRBD1
CDR3: CASSLRDRVDANTEAFF

V: TRBV27
J: TRBJ2-1
D: NA
CDR3: CASSLSGQSEQFF

V: TRBV5-4
J: TRBJ2-1
D: NA
CDR3: CASSLAVDNEQFF

V: TRBV4-1
J: TRBJ2-7
D: TRBD1
CDR3: CASSHLQLGQGAYEQYF

V: TRBV9
J: TRBJ2-3
D: TRBD2
CDR3: CASSHPASGDTDTQYF

V: TRBV20-1
J: TRBJ1-5
D: NA
CDR3: CSASAGGMSQPQHF

V: TRBV6-6
J: TRBJ1-1
D: NA
CDR3: CASAPLSREAFF